A single sample is the source of the 21 T cell receptor beta chains below, sequenced in a study of shared clonotypes between healthy human individuals. Measured with immunoSEQ multiplex PCR; TCRdb has only the in-frame clones, and not every one. This table holds hundreds of thousands of clones, around 67% found once. The sample was memory CD4+ T cells sorted from blood. Subset given: CD45RA-negative fraction. Source of these receptors: a woman in her thirties in good health.

The chain recombines TRBV30 with TRBJ2-6; D is undetermined. CDR3 length equals 12 residues. Germline V gene data show CDR1 as GTSNPN and CDR2 as SVGIG (reference sequence). Trimming removed 3 bases at V and 4 bases at J, with 4 bases between. In DNA, the CDR3 is TGTGCCTGGAGCGTCGGGGCCAACGTCCTGACTTTC. This encodes CAWSVGANVLTF.

The chain carries TRBV6-1 and TRBJ1-1; 9 positions match TRBD1. After removal of 8 bases from V and 1 base from J, the junction contained 5 bases not matched to a gene. The CDR3 is 14 residues long. CDR1 is MNHNS, CDR2 SASEGT, per germline. The DNA for the CDR3 is TGTGCCAGCCGCCGGACAGGGGCGAACACTGAAGCTTTCTTT. Amino acid sequence: CASRRTGANTEAFF.

The chain links TRBV7-9 to TRBJ2-5; TRBD1 matches 10 bases. Losses at the gene ends were 0 bases for V and 5 bases for J; bases not matched to a gene: 9. Germline V gene lookup returns CDR1 SEHNR and CDR2 FQNEAQ (reference sequence). The length of the CDR3 is 17 residues. CDR3 residues: CASSLARTGQGVETQYF. DNA for the CDR3: TGTGCCAGCAGCTTAGCCCGGACAGGACAGGGGGTCGAGACCCAGTACTTC.

The chain carries TRBV6-5 and TRBJ1-1, with no clear D. The CDR3 contains 11 residues. Trimming cost V 7 bases and J 1 base, with 4 bases left between them. Germline loops: CDR1 MNHEY, CDR2 SVGAGI. This chain's CDR3 is CASKENTEAFF. The CDR3 DNA sequence: TGTGCCAGCAAGGAGAACACTGAAGCTTTCTTT.

The chain is built from TRBV2 and TRBJ2-6; 7 bases line up with TRBD1. Germline values: CDR1 SNHLY, CDR2 FYNNEI. This CDR3 is built from 17 residues. V shed 11 bases, J shed 9 bases, and the junction held 22 bases outside the gene matches. The CDR3 DNA follows: TGTGCCGGACGATTGACAGGGTTCAGTGTGGGAGACAACGTCCTGACTTTC. Encoded protein: CAGRLTGFSVGDNVLTF. Full variable domain (remainder filled in from reference TRBV2 and TRBJ2-6): EPEVTQTPSHQVTQMGQEVILRCVPISNHLYFYWYRQILGQKVEFLVSFYNNEISEKSEIFDDQFSVERPDGSNFTLKIRSTKLEDSAMYFCAGRLTGFSVGDNVLTFGAGSRLTVL.

This clone was counted between two and nine times. The chain combines TRBV11-2 with TRBJ2-1; 10 bases fit TRBD2. CDR1 and CDR2 (germline): SGHAT, FQNNGV. V lost 2 bases and J lost 1; bases outside the gene matches: 5. The CDR3 is 17 residues long. Written as DNA, the CDR3 is TGTGCCAGCAGCTTATCTCCTAGCGGGAGTTCCTACAATGAGCAGTTCTTC. Residues: CASSLSPSGSSYNEQFF.

This chain links TRBV28 with TRBJ1-5; weak D call: TRBD1 (5 bases). Per the germline V gene, CDR1 is MDHEN and CDR2 is SYDVKM. The length of the CDR3 is 16 residues. Trimming stripped 6 bases from V and 2 bases from J, with 17 bases between. CDR3 bases: TGTGCCAGCAGCCCCAGGGAGTGGTATGGCAATCAGCCCCAGCATTTT. This sequence encodes CASSPREWYGNQPQHF.

This clone was recorded once. The V call is TRBV5-6, the J call TRBJ1-1, with D possibly TRBD1 on 6 matching bases. Germline V lookup: CDR1 SGHDT, CDR2 YYEEEE. V lost 0 bases, J lost 3 bases, and 9 bases lay in between. CDR3 length: 14 residues. This CDR3 is CASSLEGGDTEAFF. Written as DNA, the CDR3 is TGTGCCAGCAGCTTGGAAGGGGGGGACACTGAAGCTTTCTTT.

This clone was observed a handful of times. The V call is TRBV10-1, the J call TRBJ2-7; D is uncertain. The CDR3 covers 12 residues. Trimming stripped 8 bases from V and 2 bases from J, with 10 bases between. The germline CDR1 and CDR2 sequences are WNHNN and SYGVQD (reference sequence). The CDR3 sequence is CASGPTAYEQYF. The DNA of the CDR3 is TGCGCCAGCGGCCCTACCGCCTACGAGCAGTACTTC.

The chain employs TRBV5-4 and TRBJ2-7; 7 bases are a match to TRBD2. Germline trimming cut 4 bases from V and 5 bases from J; bases unmatched to any gene: 9. Per the germline V gene, CDR1 is SGHNT and CDR2 is YYREEE (reference sequence). The CDR3 spans 14 residues. In DNA form, the CDR3 reads TGTGCCAGCAGCAAGAGCGGGATGAACGACGAGCAGTACTTC. Translating gives CASSKSGMNDEQYF.

This clone turned up a few times. Other nucleotide sequences from this sample produce the same CDR3. The chain couples TRBV15 to TRBJ1-5, with 7 bases that match TRBD1. The germline CDR1 and CDR2 sequences are LNHNV and YYDKDF (reference sequence). The CDR3 totals 15 residues. Trimming took 1 base from V and 5 from J; bases not matched to a gene: 5. The CDR3 spells CATSRGDRGYQPQHF. CDR3 DNA sequence: TGTGCCACCAGCAGAGGGGACAGAGGTTATCAGCCCCAGCATTTT.

This sequence joins TRBV5-1 and TRBJ2-1; D is undetermined. Trimming left V 0 bases short and J 12 bases short, with 13 bases between. The CDR3 totals 13 residues. The germline CDR1 and CDR2 sequences are SGHRS and YFSETQ. CDR3 amino acids: CASSLESTTRQFF. The DNA of the CDR3 is TGCGCCAGCAGCTTGGAAAGTACGACGAGGCAGTTCTTC.

The genes are TRBV7-2 and TRBJ2-7, with 11 bases matching TRBD2. This CDR3 is 16 amino acids long. V trimming: 5 bases; J trimming: 6 bases; junction bases outside the gene matches: 12. From germline, CDR1 is SGHTA and CDR2 FQGNSA. CDR3 residues: CASSGPGGLAVSEQYF. CDR3 DNA: TGTGCCAGCAGCGGGCCGGGGGGACTAGCGGTGAGCGAGCAGTACTTC.

This clone was seen a handful of times. The chain joins TRBV27 to TRBJ2-7, with 7 bases lining up with TRBD2. The CDR3 runs to 15 residues. The V segment lost 3 bases and the J segment 2 bases; nucleotides outside the gene matches: 7. Germline CDR1 and CDR2: MNHEY and SMNVEV (reference sequence). CDR3 in DNA: TGTGCCAGCAGTTTGTGGGGGGAGGGCCCCTACGAGCAGTACTTC. Protein product: CASSLWGEGPYEQYF.

The CDR3 spells CASSRSSGDYEQYF. CDR3 coding DNA: TGTGCCAGCAGCCGTTCTAGCGGGGACTACGAGCAGTACTTC. V usage is TRBV11-3 and J usage is TRBJ2-7; the match to TRBD2 covers 9 bases. Germline V CDR1 and CDR2: SGHNT, YENEEA. CDR3 size: 14 residues. The V gene end was trimmed by 5 bases and the J gene end by 3 bases; junction bases not matched to a gene: 5.

The V call is TRBV10-3, the J call TRBJ1-2; D is unclear. From germline, CDR1 is ENHRY and CDR2 SYGVKD. The V end was cut by 1 base, the J end by 8 bases, with 11 bases between. This CDR3 comprises 13 residues. The CDR3 bases are TGTGCCATCAGTGAGTTCACAGAGGAAGGCTACACCTTC. Its protein product is CAISEFTEEGYTF.

V is TRBV6-5 and J is TRBJ1-5; D gene uncertain. In germline, CDR1 is MNHEY, CDR2 SVGAGI. Trimming removed 8 bases at V and 3 bases at J, with 14 bases between. This CDR3 is built from 14 residues. The CDR3 region is CASRPGLDNQPQHF. The CDR3 DNA reads as TGTGCCAGCCGCCCGGGATTGGACAATCAGCCCCAGCATTTT.

This chain uses TRBV5-6 with TRBJ2-3; 7 bases line up with TRBD1. After removal of 0 bases from V and 3 bases from J, the junction contained 4 bases not matched to a gene. Germline CDR1 and CDR2: SGHDT and YYEEEE. The CDR3 runs 15 residues. CDR3 nucleotides: TGTGCCAGCAGCTTGGCTGACAGGGATACAGATACGCAGTATTTT. It yields the protein CASSLADRDTDTQYF.

The chain couples TRBV7-9 to TRBJ2-5, with 10 bases aligning to TRBD2. The ends lost 8 bases at V and 2 bases at J; junction bases unmatched: 11. The CDR3 loop spans 16 amino acids. Germline CDR1 SEHNR, CDR2 FQNEAQ (reference sequence). The chain's CDR3 is CASGPSGSMGQETQYF. The CDR3 DNA follows: TGTGCCAGCGGGCCTAGCGGGAGTATGGGTCAAGAGACCCAGTACTTC. Combining the CDR3 with reference TRBV7-9 and TRBJ2-5 gives the whole variable domain DTGVSQNPRHKITKRGQNVTFRCDPISEHNRLYWYRQTLGQGPEFLTYFQNEAQLEKSRLLSDRFSAERPKGSFSTLEIQRTEQGDSAMYLCASGPSGSMGQETQYFGPGTRLLVL.

There are many counts of this clone. This chain's CDR3 is CASSLTIGQETQYF. The CDR3 region has the DNA TGCGCCAGCAGCTTGACGATCGGACAAGAGACCCAGTACTTC. The gene calls are TRBV5-1 and TRBJ2-5; D ambiguous. In germline, CDR1 is SGHRS, CDR2 YFSETQ. Trimming cost V 1 base and J 2 bases, with 9 bases left between them. This CDR3 comprises 14 residues.

Details on this clone: Other DNA sequences within the sample encode an identical CDR3. The rearrangement links TRBV5-1 to TRBJ2-1; D ambiguous. The V end lost 4 bases, the J end lost 0 bases, and 11 bases lay between the germline ends. Germline V gene data show CDR1 as SGHRS and CDR2 as YFSETQ. This CDR3 region has 15 residues. CDR3 DNA sequence: TGCGCCAGCAGCCTTGACTCCTCCTCCTACAATGAGCAGTTCTTC. Translated: CASSLDSSSYNEQFF.